A single sample is the source of the 8 T cell receptor beta chains below, sequenced in a study of Graves' ophthalmopathy and Graves' hyperthyroidism. RNA transcripts were the source from which TCR beta CDR3 regions were amplified. In the first round, RT-PCR was carried out with HTBI primers, and a multiplex PCR formed the second round. TCRdb processed the multiplex PCR reads anew with MiXCR; each CDR3 protein has one entry. The data contain around 1.1 million distinct CDR3 sequences, about 35% of them singletons. The sequencing sample was made of peripheral blood or thyroid tissue (not recorded which). These receptors were obtained from an adult man with Graves' hyperthyroidism.

This clonotype has ten or more counts. CDR3 DNA sequence: TGTGCCAGCAGTACTACGGCAGGGGCTTTCACCTTC. Amino acids: CASSTTAGAFTF. The chain links TRBV6-6 to TRBJ1-2, with D maybe TRBD1 (6 bases). Germline assignment: CDR1 MNHNY and CDR2 SVGAGI (reference sequence). CDR3 length: 12 amino acids. V shed 5 bases and J shed 13 bases, with 17 bases lying between them.

Details on this clonotype: A much bigger clone sits one base away, suggesting this may be a read error. The CDR3 does not end in the conserved phenylalanine or tryptophan, so this is likely a read error. The rearrangement uses TRBV4-1 and TRBJ1-6, with D unclear. The CDR3 has 13 amino acids. Germline lookup yields CDR1 MGHRA and CDR2 YSYEKL. V shed 5 bases and J shed 9 bases, with 11 bases lying between them. Here the CDR3 DNA reads TGCGCCAGCAGCGGTGAGGGCGGTTCACCCCTCCACCTT. Its protein product is CASSGEGGSPLHL.

The V and J genes are TRBV4-1 and TRBJ2-7; the match to TRBD2 covers 11 bases. This CDR3 contains 16 residues. V shed 2 bases and J 1 base; nucleotides not matched to a gene: 4. The germline V gene has CDR1 MGHRA and CDR2 YSYEKL. CDR3 DNA sequence: TGCGCCAGCAGCCAAATTACTAGCGGGGGTTCCTACGAGCAGTACTTC. This encodes CASSQITSGGSYEQYF.

This clonotype was seen a single time. The V gene is TRBV19, the J gene TRBJ2-2; weak D call: TRBD1 (6 bases). Trimming took 6 bases from V and 7 from J, leaving 12 bases between them. CDR3 size: 13 residues. Germline CDR1 is LNHDA and CDR2 is SQIVND (reference sequence). The CDR3: CASRTQGIGELFF. The CDR3 region has the DNA TGTGCCAGTAGAACACAGGGTATCGGGGAGCTGTTTTTT.

This clonotype was counted a few times. The rearrangement uses TRBV20-1 and TRBJ2-7, with TRBD1 identical over 8 bases. In germline, CDR1 is DFQATT, CDR2 SNEGSKA (reference sequence). The V gene end was trimmed by 5 bases and the J gene end by 1 base; junction bases not matched to a gene: 7. CDR3 length: 14 amino acids. In nucleotides, the CDR3 is TGCAGTGCTCACGGGACAGGTATATCCTACGAGCAGTACTTC. Its translation is CSAHGTGISYEQYF.

The V and J genes are TRBV19 and TRBJ2-3; the D is unclear. The germline CDR1 and CDR2 sequences are LNHDA and SQIVND (reference sequence). V lost 1 base to trimming and J lost 3 bases, with 8 bases between them. The CDR3 consists of 14 residues. CDR3 bases: TGTGCCAGTAGTATAGGTCCACTTACAGATACGCAGTATTTT. This sequence encodes CASSIGPLTDTQYF.

This chain joins TRBV24-1 and TRBJ1-1; TRBD1 might be the D (6 bases). The CDR3 is 16 residues long. The germline V gene encodes CDR1 KGHDR and CDR2 SFDVKD. V lost 11 bases to trimming and J lost 0 bases, with 21 bases between them. CDR3 coding DNA: TGTGCCAGCAACCTCAGGGGAAGTTTTTTGAACACTGAAGCTTTCTTT. Translating gives CASNLRGSFLNTEAFF.

This clonotype was observed a single time. A much larger clone lies a single base off, so this may be a read error. The chain carries TRBV9 and TRBJ2-7; TRBD2 might be the D (5 bases). The CDR3 length is 15 residues. CDR1 is SGDLS and CDR2 is YYNGEE in the germline V gene. The CDR3 bases are TGTGCCAGCAGCGTAGAGAGGGCTGGCTCCTACGAACAGTACTTC. It yields the protein CASSVERAGSYEQYF.